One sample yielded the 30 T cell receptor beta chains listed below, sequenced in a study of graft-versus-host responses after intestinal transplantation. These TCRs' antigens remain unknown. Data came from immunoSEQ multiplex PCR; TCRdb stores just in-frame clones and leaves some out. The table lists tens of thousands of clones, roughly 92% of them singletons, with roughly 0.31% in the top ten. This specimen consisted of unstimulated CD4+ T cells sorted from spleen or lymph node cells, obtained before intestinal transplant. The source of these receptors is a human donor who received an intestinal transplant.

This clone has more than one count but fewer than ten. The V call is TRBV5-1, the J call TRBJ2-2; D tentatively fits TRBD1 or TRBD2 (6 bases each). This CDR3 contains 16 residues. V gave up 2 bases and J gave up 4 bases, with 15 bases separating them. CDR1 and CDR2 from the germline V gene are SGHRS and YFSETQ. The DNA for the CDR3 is TGCGCCAGCAGCTTTGAGGGGGGCACTGGCACCGGGGAGCTGTTTTTT. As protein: CASSFEGGTGTGELFF.

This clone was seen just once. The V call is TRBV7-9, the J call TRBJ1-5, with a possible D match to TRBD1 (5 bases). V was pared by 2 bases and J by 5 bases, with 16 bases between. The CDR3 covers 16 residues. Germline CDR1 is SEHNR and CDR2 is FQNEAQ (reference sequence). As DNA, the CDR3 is TGTGCCAGCAGCTTATCCTTGACAGAGCCGTATCAGCCCCAGCATTTT. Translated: CASSLSLTEPYQPQHF.

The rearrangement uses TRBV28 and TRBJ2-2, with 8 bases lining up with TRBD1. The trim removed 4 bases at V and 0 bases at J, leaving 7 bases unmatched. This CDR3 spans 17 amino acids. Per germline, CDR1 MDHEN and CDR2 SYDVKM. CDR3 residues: CASSSYPGQANTGELFF. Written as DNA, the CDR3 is TGTGCCAGCAGTTCTTATCCGGGACAGGCGAACACCGGGGAGCTGTTTTTT.

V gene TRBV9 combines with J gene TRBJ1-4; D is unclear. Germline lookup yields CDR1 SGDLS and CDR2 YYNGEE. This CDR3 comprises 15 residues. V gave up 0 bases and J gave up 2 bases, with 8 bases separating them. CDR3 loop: CASSVGRATNEKLFF. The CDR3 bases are TGTGCCAGCAGCGTAGGTAGGGCGACTAATGAAAAACTGTTTTTT.

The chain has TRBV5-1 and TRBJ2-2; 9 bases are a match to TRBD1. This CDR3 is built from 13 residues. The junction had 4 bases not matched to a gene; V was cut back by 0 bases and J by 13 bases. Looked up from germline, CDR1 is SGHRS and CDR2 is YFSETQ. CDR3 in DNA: TGCGCCAGCAGCTTGGTGGGACAGGGAGGGCTGTTTTTT. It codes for CASSLVGQGGLFF.

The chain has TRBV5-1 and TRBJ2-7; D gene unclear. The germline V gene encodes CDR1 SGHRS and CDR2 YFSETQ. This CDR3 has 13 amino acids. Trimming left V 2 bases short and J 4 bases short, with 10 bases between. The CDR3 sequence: CASSFSLSYEQYF. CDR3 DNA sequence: TGCGCCAGCAGCTTTAGTTTGTCATACGAGCAGTACTTC.

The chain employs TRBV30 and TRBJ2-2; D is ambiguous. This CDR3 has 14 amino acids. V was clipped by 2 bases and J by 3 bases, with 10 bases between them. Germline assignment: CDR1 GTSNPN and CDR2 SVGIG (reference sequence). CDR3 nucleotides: TGTGCCTGGAGTATAAGACTGGACACCGGGGAGCTGTTTTTT. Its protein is CAWSIRLDTGELFF.

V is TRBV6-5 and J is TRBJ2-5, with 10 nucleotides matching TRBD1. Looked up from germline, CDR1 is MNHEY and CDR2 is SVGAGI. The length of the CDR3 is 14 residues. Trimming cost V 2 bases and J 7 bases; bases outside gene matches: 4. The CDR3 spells CASSYRQGAGTQYF. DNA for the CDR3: TGTGCCAGCAGTTACAGACAGGGGGCAGGGACCCAGTACTTC.

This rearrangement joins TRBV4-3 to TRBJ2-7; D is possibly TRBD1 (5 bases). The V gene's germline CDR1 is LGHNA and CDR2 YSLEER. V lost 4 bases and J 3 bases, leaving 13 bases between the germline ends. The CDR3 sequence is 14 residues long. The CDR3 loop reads CASSPQAGIYEQYF. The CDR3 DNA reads TGCGCCAGCAGCCCTCAGGCAGGGATCTACGAGCAGTACTTC.

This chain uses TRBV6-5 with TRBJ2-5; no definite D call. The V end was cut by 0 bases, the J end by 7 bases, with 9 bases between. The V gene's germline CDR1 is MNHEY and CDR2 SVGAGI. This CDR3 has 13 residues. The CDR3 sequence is CASSYSVQATQYF. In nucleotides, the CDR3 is TGTGCCAGCAGTTACTCGGTTCAGGCGACCCAGTACTTC.

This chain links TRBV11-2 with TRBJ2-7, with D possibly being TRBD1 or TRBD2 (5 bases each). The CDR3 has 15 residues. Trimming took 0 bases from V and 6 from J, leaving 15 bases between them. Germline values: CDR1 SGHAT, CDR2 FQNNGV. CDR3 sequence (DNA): TGTGCCAGCAGCTTAGAGGTGGGACCGCCTTCCGAGCAGTACTTC. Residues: CASSLEVGPPSEQYF.

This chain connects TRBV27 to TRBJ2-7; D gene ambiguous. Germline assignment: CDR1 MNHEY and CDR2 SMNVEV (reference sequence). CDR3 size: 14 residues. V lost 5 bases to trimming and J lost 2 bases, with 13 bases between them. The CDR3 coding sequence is TGTGCCAGCAGTCCCATGACGGACCCCTACGAGCAGTACTTC. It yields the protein CASSPMTDPYEQYF.

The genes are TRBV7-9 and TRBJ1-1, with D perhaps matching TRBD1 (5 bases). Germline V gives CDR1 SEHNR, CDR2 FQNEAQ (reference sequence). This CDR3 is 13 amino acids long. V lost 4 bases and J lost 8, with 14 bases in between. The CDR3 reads CASSSLTAWEAFF. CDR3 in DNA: TGTGCCAGCAGCTCCTTGACAGCGTGGGAAGCTTTCTTT.

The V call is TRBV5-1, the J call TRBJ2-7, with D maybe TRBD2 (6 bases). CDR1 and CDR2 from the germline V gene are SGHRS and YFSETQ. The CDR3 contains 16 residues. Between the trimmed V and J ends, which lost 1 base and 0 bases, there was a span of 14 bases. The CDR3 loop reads CASSLNSYGSSYEQYF. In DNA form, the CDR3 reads TGCGCCAGCAGCTTGAATAGCTACGGGAGCTCCTACGAGCAGTACTTC.

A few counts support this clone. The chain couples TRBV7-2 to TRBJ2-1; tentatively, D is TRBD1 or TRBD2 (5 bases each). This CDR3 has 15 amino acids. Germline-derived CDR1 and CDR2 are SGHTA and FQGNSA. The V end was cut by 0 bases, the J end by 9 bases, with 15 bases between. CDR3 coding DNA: TGTGCCAGCAGCTTAGCGCCCGGGAAGGGGTCTGAGCAGTTCTTC. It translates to CASSLAPGKGSEQFF.

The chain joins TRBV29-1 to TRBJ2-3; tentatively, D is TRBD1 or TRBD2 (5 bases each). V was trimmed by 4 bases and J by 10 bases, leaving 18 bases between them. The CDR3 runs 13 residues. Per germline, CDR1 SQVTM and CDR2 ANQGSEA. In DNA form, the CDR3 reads TGCAGCGTTGTGTCGCAGGGACGAGTCGCGCAGTATTTT. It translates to CSVVSQGRVAQYF.

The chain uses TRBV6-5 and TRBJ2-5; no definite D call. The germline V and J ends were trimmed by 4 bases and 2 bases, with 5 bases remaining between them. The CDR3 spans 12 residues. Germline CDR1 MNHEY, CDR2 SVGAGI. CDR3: CASSSTQETQYF. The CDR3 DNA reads TGTGCCAGCAGTTCAACACAAGAGACCCAGTACTTC.

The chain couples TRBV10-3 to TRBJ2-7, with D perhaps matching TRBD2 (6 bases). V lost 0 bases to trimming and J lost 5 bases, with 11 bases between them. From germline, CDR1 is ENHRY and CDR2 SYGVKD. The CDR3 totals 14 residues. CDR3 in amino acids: CAISESRRTNEQYF. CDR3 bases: TGTGCCATCAGTGAGTCAAGGAGGACTAACGAGCAGTACTTC.

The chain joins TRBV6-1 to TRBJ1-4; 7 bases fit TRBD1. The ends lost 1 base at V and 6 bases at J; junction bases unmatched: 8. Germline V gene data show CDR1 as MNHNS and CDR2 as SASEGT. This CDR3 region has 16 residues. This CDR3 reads CASSEGVGTADEKLFF. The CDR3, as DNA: TGTGCCAGCAGTGAAGGGGTAGGGACAGCAGATGAAAAACTGTTTTTT.

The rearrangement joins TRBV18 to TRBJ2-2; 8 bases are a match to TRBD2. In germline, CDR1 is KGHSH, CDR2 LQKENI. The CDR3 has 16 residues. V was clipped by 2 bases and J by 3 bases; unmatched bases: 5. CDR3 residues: CASSPISSGYTGELFF. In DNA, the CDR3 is TGTGCCAGCTCACCAATATCTAGCGGGTACACCGGGGAGCTGTTTTTT.

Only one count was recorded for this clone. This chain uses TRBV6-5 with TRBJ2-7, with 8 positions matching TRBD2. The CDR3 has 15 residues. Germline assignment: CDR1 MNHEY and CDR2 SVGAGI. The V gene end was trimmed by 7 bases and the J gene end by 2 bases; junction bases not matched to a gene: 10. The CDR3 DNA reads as TGTGCCAGCACCCGAGGATCGGGAGGGCCCTACGAGCAGTACTTC. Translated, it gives CASTRGSGGPYEQYF.

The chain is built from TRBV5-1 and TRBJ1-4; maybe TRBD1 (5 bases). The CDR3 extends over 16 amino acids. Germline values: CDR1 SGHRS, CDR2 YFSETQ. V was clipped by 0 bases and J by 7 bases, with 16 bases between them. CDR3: CASSLDWAGIGEKLFF. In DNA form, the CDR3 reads TGCGCCAGCAGCTTGGATTGGGCAGGGATAGGTGAAAAACTGTTTTTT.

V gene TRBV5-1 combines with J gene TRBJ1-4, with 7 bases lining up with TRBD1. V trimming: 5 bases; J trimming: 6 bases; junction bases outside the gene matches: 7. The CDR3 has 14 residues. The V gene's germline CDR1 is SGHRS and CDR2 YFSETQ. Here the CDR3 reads CASRRTGDDEKLFF. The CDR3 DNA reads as TGCGCCAGCAGAAGAACAGGGGATGATGAAAAACTGTTTTTT. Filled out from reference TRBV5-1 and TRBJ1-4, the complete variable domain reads KAGVTQTPRYLIKTRGQQVTLSCSPISGHRSVSWYQQTPGQGLQFLFEYFSETQRNKGNFPGRFSGRQFSNSRSEMNVSTLELGDSALYLCASRRTGDDEKLFFGSGTQLSVL.

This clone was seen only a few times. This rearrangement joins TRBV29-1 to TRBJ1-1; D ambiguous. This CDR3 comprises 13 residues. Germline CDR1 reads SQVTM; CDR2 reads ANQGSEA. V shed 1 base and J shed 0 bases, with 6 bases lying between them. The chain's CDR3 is CSVEGSLNTEAFF. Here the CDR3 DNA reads TGCAGCGTTGAAGGGTCGCTGAACACTGAAGCTTTCTTT.

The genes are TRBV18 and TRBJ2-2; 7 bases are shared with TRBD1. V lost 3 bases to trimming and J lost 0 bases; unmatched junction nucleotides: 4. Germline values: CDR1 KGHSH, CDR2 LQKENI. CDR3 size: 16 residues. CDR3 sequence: CASSPTGQPNTGELFF. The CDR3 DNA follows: TGTGCCAGCTCACCCACGGGACAGCCGAACACCGGGGAGCTGTTTTTT.

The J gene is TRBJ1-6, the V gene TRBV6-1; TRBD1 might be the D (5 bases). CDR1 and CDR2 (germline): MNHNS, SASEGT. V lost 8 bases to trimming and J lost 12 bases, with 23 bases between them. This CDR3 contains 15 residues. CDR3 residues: CASARWGRELLPLHF. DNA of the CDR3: TGTGCCAGCGCCCGATGGGGCAGGGAGCTGCTACCCCTCCACTTT.

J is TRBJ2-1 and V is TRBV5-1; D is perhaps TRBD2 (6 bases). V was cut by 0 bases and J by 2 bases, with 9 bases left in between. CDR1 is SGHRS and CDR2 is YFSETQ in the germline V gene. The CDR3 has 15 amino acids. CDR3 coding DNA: TGCGCCAGCAGCTTGGGGGCGGGACCCTACAATGAGCAGTTCTTC. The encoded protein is CASSLGAGPYNEQFF.

CDR3 sequence (DNA): TGTGCCAGCAGTTTCCGGGACGGATACTACGAGCAGTACTTC. Amino acid sequence: CASSFRDGYYEQYF. This rearrangement joins TRBV6-5 to TRBJ2-7, with D tentatively TRBD1 or TRBD2 (5 bases each). The CDR3 is made up of 14 amino acids. The germline gives CDR1 MNHEY, CDR2 SVGAGI. With 4 bases removed from V and 3 bases from J, the gap between germline ends came to 13 bases.

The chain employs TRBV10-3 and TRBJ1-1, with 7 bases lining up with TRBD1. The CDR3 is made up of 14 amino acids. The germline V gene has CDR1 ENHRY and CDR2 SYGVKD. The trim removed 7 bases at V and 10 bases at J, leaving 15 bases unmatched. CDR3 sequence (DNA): TGTGCCATCATAGAGGGGGCAACCCTGCAGGGAGCTTTCTTT. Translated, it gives CAIIEGATLQGAFF.

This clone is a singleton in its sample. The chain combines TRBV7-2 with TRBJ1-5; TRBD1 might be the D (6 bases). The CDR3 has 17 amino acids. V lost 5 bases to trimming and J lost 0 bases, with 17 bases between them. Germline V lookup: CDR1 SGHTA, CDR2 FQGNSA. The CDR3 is CASSRAPDSLSNQPQHF. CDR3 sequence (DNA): TGTGCCAGCAGCCGTGCCCCGGACAGCCTTAGCAATCAGCCCCAGCATTTT.